Listed below are T cell receptor beta chains from one sample, sequenced in a study of T cell changes during pregnancy in multiple sclerosis. Sequenced by immunoSEQ multiplex PCR; TCRdb stores in-frame clones only, minus some. Of around 92,000 clones in the sample, over 85% were seen once. The sample here was peripheral blood, taken after pregnancy. These receptors were taken from a female donor with multiple sclerosis, enrolled in a pregnancy study. CDR3s include the opening cysteine and the closing phenylalanine or tryptophan. A D gene is named only where the DNA matches it firmly. Some rows have no size entry. The others give once, few or many, or a class for an expanded clone.

NA NA TRBJ1-1 TRBV19 CASAGTWNTEAFF
NA NA TRBJ1-2 TRBV18 CASSPDVPADGYTF
NA TRBD1 TRBJ2-7 TRBV29-1 CSVEGTGGYEQYF
once TRBD2 TRBJ2-7 TRBV28 CASSLSLLAGELSYEQYF
NA NA TRBJ2-3 TRBV28 CASRSQGWAQYF
NA TRBD1 TRBJ2-5 TRBV28 CASSLNPPGQGIRQETQYF
NA TRBD1 TRBJ2-5 TRBV30 CAWSVGLGTGKGWETQYF
NA TRBD1 TRBJ2-1 TRBV19 CASSGQGLGNEQFF
NA NA TRBJ1-4 TRBV7-8 CASSLIDRGANEKLFF
NA NA TRBJ2-5 TRBV6-6 CASSSPRVVQETQYF
NA TRBD1 TRBJ1-5 TRBV19 CASKQGLSGNQPQHF
NA NA TRBJ2-3 TRBV15 CATSREARTRVDTQYF
NA TRBD1 TRBJ2-1 TRBV27 CASSWTGDNEQFF
NA NA TRBJ2-3 TRBV5-1 CASRTSRADTQYF
NA TRBD2 TRBJ2-1 TRBV6-6 CASTTISGRSPMQQFF
NA NA TRBJ1-1 TRBV19 CASIELGANTEAFF
NA TRBD1 TRBJ2-1 TRBV5-1 CASSLGTGARGNEQFF
NA TRBD1 TRBJ2-3 TRBV19 CASSHPSGTGGTDTQYF
few NA TRBJ2-7 TRBV4-3 CASSQEWRALGLYEQYF
NA NA TRBJ2-7 TRBV5-4 CASSLNSAYEQYF
once TRBD2 TRBJ2-2 TRBV4-2 CASSQRLAENTGELFF
NA TRBD1 TRBJ2-6 TRBV19 CASSILTGPGANVLTF
NA TRBD1 TRBJ1-1 TRBV15 CATSRGQGANTEAFF
once TRBD2 TRBJ2-2 TRBV9 CASSARPGLAVNTGELFF
NA TRBD2 TRBJ2-1 TRBV27 CASSLLTSGRVNEQFF
NA TRBD1 TRBJ1-3 TRBV7-8 CASRFDRAGNTIYF
NA NA TRBJ1-5 TRBV2 CASSERRGSNQPQHF
NA NA TRBJ1-1 TRBV6-5 CASSTGYTEAFF
NA TRBD1 TRBJ2-3 TRBV18 CASSPGQVGTDTQYF
NA NA TRBJ2-7 TRBV27 CASSLRAGVRSGEQYF
once NA TRBJ1-1 TRBV5-1 CASSLTGKNTEAFF
NA TRBD1 TRBJ2-5 TRBV5-1 CASRKETGVGETQYF
NA NA TRBJ2-1 TRBV11-1 CASSLSSGLYNEQFF
few TRBD1 TRBJ1-2 TRBV6-5 CASIAGQGRGGYTF
NA NA TRBJ2-2 TRBV25-1 CASSHLGINTGELFF
NA NA TRBJ2-2 TRBV27 CASSLWAENTGELFF
NA NA TRBJ2-1 TRBV27 CASSSAGRAPSNEQFF
NA TRBD1 TRBJ1-4 TRBV28 CASSGTEPGELFF
NA TRBD1 TRBJ2-1 TRBV19 CASSIGTGSYNEQFF
once TRBD1 TRBJ2-3 TRBV19 CASSAGTGGWRTDTQYF
NA NA TRBJ2-2 TRBV30 CAWSVSGSGSGELFF
NA TRBD1 TRBJ2-1 TRBV6-5 CASRETGSPYNEQFF
NA TRBD2 TRBJ2-7 TRBV9 CASSVGLADYEQYF
NA NA TRBJ2-1 TRBV9 CASSSTGTNNNEQFF
NA TRBD1 TRBJ1-2 TRBV2 CASRGTGGDYGYTF
NA NA TRBJ2-1 TRBV28 CASSLSFQGTYNEQFF
NA TRBD2 TRBJ2-2 TRBV18 CASSPSSAGVVPGELFF
NA NA TRBJ2-7 TRBV11-2 CASSLGWTVPWEQYF
NA TRBD1 TRBJ2-2 TRBV27 CASSYQGARDTGELFF